The entry below describes one TCR beta chain. These data come from a study of blood T cell repertoires in COVID-19. In terms of age and location, participants ranged from about 18 to 90 years and lived in about 25 US areas. Losses at the gene ends were 2 bases for V and 4 bases for J; bases not matched to a gene: 5. The germline V gene has CDR1 SEHNR and CDR2 FQNEAQ (reference sequence). The CDR3 is 15 residues long. Libraries were prepared by immunoSEQ multiplex PCR; TCRdb keeps only in-frame clonotypes and omits some of them. This table has some 250,000 clones, roughly 88% appearing once. Sequencing was performed on PBMCs or T cells enriched from blood (not recorded which). The sequence came from a woman in her 40s with acute COVID-19. The chain links TRBV7-9 to TRBJ1-1, with 9 bases lining up with TRBD1. CDR3 in DNA: TGTGCCAGCAGCTTACGACGGGACAGGGTCACTGAAGCTTTCTTT. Amino acid sequence: CASSLRRDRVTEAFF.